This T cell receptor (beta chain) was found in a study of T cell responses to AZD1222 COVID-19 vaccine. The method was immunoSEQ multiplex PCR; TCRdb's version includes in-frame clones alone and lacks a portion of them. In the table there are over 100,000 clones, about nine tenths of which are singletons. To note about this clone: The antigen remains unidentified.

Study outcomes and limitations: Unmutated variant regions are reportedly the target of nearly half of TCRs that are spike-specific.

The specimen comprised peripheral blood, sampled on day 0 of AZD1222 vaccination. The origin of this receptor is an adult in good health.

This CDR3 is CASSYSPDRSTEAFF. CDR3 nucleotide sequence: TGTGCCAGCAGTTACTCGCCGGATCGGAGCACTGAAGCTTTCTTT. This chain joins TRBV6-5 and TRBJ1-1; D unresolved. Germline V gene lookup returns CDR1 MNHEY and CDR2 SVGAGI. V was trimmed by 0 bases and J by 4 bases, leaving 12 bases between them. The CDR3 extends over 15 amino acids.